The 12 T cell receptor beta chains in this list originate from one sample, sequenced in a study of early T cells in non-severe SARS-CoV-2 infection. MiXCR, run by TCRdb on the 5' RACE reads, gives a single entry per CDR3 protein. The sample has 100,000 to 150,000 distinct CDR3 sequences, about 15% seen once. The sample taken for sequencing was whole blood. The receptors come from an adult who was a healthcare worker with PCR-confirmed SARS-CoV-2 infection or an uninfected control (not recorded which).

The DNA of the CDR3 is TGTGCCAGCAGCTTATACAGGGACGAAACCGGGGAGCTGTTTTTT. This translates into CASSLYRDETGELFF. The chain recombines TRBV7-9 with TRBJ2-2, with D possibly matching TRBD1 (6 bases). With 2 bases removed from V and 5 bases from J, the gap between germline ends came to 12 bases. Germline CDR1 SEHNR, CDR2 FQNEAQ (reference sequence). CDR3 length: 15 residues.

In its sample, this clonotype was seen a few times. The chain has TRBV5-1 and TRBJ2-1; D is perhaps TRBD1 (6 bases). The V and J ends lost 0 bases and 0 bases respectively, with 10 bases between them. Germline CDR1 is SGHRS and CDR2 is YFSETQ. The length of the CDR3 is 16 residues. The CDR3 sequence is CASSLEGVPSYNEQFF. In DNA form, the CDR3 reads TGCGCCAGCAGCTTGGAGGGGGTCCCCTCCTACAATGAGCAGTTCTTC.

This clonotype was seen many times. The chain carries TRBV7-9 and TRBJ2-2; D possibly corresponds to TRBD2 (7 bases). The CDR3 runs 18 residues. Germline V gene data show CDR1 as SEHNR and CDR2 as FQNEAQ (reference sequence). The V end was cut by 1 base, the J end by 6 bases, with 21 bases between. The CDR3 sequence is CASSLVRFGRGAAGELFF. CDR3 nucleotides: TGTGCCAGCAGCTTAGTCCGTTTTGGACGGGGGGCCGCCGGGGAGCTGTTTTTT.

As DNA, the CDR3 is TGTGCCAGCAGCTTAGGCTCGGTAAGCTCCTACGAGCAGTACTTC. Translating it yields CASSLGSVSSYEQYF. V gene TRBV11-2 combines with J gene TRBJ2-7; D is ambiguous. Trimming left V 1 base short and J 0 bases short, with 10 bases between. The CDR3 totals 15 residues. In germline, CDR1 is SGHAT, CDR2 FQNNGV.

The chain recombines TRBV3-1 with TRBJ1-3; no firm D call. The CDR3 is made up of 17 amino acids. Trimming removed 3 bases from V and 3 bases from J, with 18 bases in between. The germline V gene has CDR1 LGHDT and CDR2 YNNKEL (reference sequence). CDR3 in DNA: TGTGCCAGCAGCCACCCGATCGACCTCTCCTATGGAAACACCATATATTTT. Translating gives CASSHPIDLSYGNTIYF.

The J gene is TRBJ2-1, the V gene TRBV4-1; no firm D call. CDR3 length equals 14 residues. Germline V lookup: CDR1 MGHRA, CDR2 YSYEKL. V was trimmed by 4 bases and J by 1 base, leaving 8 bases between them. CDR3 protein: CASSRTYSYNEQFF. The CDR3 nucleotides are TGCGCCAGCAGCCGGACGTATTCCTACAATGAGCAGTTCTTC.

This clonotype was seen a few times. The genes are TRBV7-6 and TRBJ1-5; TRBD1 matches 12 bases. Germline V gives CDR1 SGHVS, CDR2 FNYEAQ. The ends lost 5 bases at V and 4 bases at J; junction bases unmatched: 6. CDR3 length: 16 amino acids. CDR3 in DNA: TGTGCCAGCAGCCCTGGGACAGGGGGCGGGAATCAGCCCCAGCATTTT. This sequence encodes CASSPGTGGGNQPQHF. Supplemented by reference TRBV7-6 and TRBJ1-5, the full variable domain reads GAGVSQSPRYKVTKRGQDVALRCDPISGHVSLYWYRQALGQGPEFLTYFNYEAQQDKSGLPNDRFSAERPEGSISTLTIQRTEQRDSAMYRCASSPGTGGGNQPQHFGDGTRLSIL.

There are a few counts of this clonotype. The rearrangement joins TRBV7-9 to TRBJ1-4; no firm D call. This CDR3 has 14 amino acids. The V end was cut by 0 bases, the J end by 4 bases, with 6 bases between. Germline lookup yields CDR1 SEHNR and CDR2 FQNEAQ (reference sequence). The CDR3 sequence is CASSLAQNNEKLFF. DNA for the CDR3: TGTGCCAGCAGCTTAGCGCAGAATAATGAAAAACTGTTTTTT.

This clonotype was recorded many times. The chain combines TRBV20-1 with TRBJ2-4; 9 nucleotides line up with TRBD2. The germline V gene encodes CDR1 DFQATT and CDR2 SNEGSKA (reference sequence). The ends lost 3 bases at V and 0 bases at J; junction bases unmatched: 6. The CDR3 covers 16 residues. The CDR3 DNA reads TGCAGTGCTAGGGCTAGCGGGGTCTTAGCCAAAAACATTCAGTACTTC. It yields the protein CSARASGVLAKNIQYF.

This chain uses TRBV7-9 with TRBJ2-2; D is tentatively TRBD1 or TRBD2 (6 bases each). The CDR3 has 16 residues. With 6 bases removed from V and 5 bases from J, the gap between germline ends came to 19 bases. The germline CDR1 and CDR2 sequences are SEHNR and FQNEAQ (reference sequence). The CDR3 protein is CASSSRGQAVTGELFF. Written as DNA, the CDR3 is TGTGCCAGCAGTTCTCGGGGGCAGGCAGTAACCGGGGAGCTGTTTTTT.

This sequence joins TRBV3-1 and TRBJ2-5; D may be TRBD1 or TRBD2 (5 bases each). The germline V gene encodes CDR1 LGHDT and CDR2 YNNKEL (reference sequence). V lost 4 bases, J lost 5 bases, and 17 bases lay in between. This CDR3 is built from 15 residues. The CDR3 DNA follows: TGTGCCAGCAGCCCATCGGGACGGAGGCTGGAGACCCAGTACTTC. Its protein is CASSPSGRRLETQYF.

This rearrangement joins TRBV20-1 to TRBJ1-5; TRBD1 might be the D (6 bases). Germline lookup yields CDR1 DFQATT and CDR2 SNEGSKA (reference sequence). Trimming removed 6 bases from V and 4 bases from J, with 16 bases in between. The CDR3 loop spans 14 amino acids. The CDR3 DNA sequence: TGCAGTGCGCAAACAGGGTCAGGGAATCAGCCCCAGCATTTT. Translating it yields CSAQTGSGNQPQHF.